Listed here are 8 T cell receptor beta chains from one sample, sequenced in a study of OX40 agonist ivuxolimab in advanced cancers. TCRdb keeps only in-frame clones here, not all; method: immunoSEQ multiplex PCR. Of roughly 96,000 clones in the sample, approximately 84% were seen once. The starting material was CD4+ or CD8+ T cells sorted from blood, obtained in a trial of the OX40 agonist ivuxolimab. These TCRs come from an adult with an advanced solid tumor such as melanoma, head and neck, liver or kidney cancer.

V and J are TRBV5-1 and TRBJ2-1; TRBD2 agrees at 11 bases. The junction had 5 bases not matched to a gene; V was cut back by 5 bases and J by 4 bases. The germline gives CDR1 SGHRS, CDR2 YFSETQ. The CDR3 is made up of 15 amino acids. The CDR3 nucleotides are TGCGCCAGCAGGGTGACTAGCGGGGTATACAATGAGCAGTTCTTC. It translates to CASRVTSGVYNEQFF.

The chain joins TRBV9 to TRBJ1-1; D uncertain. The CDR3 is made up of 14 amino acids. CDR1 and CDR2 (germline): SGDLS, YYNGEE. V lost 4 bases to trimming and J lost 1 base, with 11 bases between them. The CDR3 nucleotides read TGTGCCAGCAGCCCCCTGGGATGGAACACTGAAGCTTTCTTT. The encoded protein is CASSPLGWNTEAFF.

As DNA, the CDR3 is TGCGCCAGCAGCCAAGGGACAGCAAAGAGGCCCCAGCATTTT. Encoded protein: CASSQGTAKRPQHF. This chain connects TRBV4-3 to TRBJ1-5; TRBD1 might be the D (6 bases). The CDR3 has 14 residues. The V and J ends lost 1 base and 9 bases respectively, with 13 bases between them. The germline gives CDR1 LGHNA, CDR2 YSLEER.

The gene calls are TRBV11-3 and TRBJ2-1, with D perhaps given as TRBD1 or TRBD2 (5 bases each). Germline-derived CDR1 and CDR2 are SGHNT and YENEEA. The V and J ends lost 4 bases and 9 bases respectively, with 19 bases between them. The CDR3 length is 15 residues. The CDR3 here is CASSYSGAPFGEQFF. The CDR3 region has the DNA TGTGCCAGCAGCTATTCCGGGGCCCCGTTCGGTGAGCAGTTCTTC.

J is TRBJ2-7 and V is TRBV7-8; TRBD1 agrees at 8 bases. V lost 6 bases and J lost 4; bases outside the gene matches: 5. CDR1 is SGHVS and CDR2 is FQNEAQ in the germline V gene. There are 13 residues in the CDR3. The CDR3 DNA sequence: TGTGCCAGCAGTTCACAGGGGGAATACGAGCAGTACTTC. As protein: CASSSQGEYEQYF.

The chain employs TRBV6-1 and TRBJ2-5; D is perhaps TRBD1 or TRBD2 (6 bases each). CDR1 and CDR2 (germline): MNHNS, SASEGT. The CDR3 is 12 residues long. V lost 10 bases to trimming and J lost 4 bases, with 13 bases between them. DNA for the CDR3: TGTGCCACCTGGGGGGCGATAGAGACCCAGTACTTC. Translated: CATWGAIETQYF.

The sample holds one count of this clone. V and J are TRBV7-2 and TRBJ1-1; D gene ambiguous. The germline V gene encodes CDR1 SGHTA and CDR2 FQGNSA. The germline V and J ends were trimmed by 6 bases and 1 base, with 12 bases remaining between them. This CDR3 region has 14 residues. Here the CDR3 DNA reads TGTGCCAGCAGTTTTTTAGGGCCGAACACTGAAGCTTTCTTT. Translating it yields CASSFLGPNTEAFF.

The chain employs TRBV5-1 and TRBJ2-7; D may be TRBD1 (6 bases). Germline CDR1 is SGHRS and CDR2 is YFSETQ. V was pared by 1 base and J by 6 bases, with 17 bases between. There are 15 residues in the CDR3. The CDR3 DNA reads TGCGCCAGCAGCTTGACGCCGGGACAACTTTCCGAGCAGTACTTC. This sequence encodes CASSLTPGQLSEQYF.